The present T cell receptor (beta chain) was sequenced within a study of Ad26.COV2.S vaccination and SARS-CoV-2 variants (dated by TCRdb to the early 2020s). Regarding the study in general: Vaccine-arm donors were drawn from COV1001, a multicentre, randomized, double-blind, placebo-controlled phase I-IIa trial of Ad26.COV2.S in healthy adults. Ad26.COV2.S was given intramuscularly at 5x10^10 or 1x10^11 viral particles, as a single shot or as two shots 56 days apart. Participants in the trial were split at random into five groups of five each, receiving low-dose or high-dose Ad26.COV2.S once or twice, or else placebo on both occasions. Investigators did not know the trial group allocation while performing experiments and assessing outcomes. The TCR-sequenced set comprised around 30 samples: some 19 Ad26.COV2.S vaccine recipients, 5 placebo recipients and 8 SARS-CoV-2 convalescent individuals. Sequencing of the TCRbeta repertoire served to evaluate the specificity and breadth of SARS-CoV-2-reactive T cell receptors following Ad26.COV2.S vaccination.

The treatment or condition label corresponds to: some 20 received Ad26.COV2.S at low or high dose, single or two shots; about 5 received placebo; per-sample allocation not given. For vaccine and placebo recipients, repertoires were sequenced using samples collected on day 63 after the first injection. Between 29 July and 7 August 2020, Cohort 1b enrolled 20 to 30 adults aged 18-55 years at one site in Boston, USA. Ad26.COV2.S consisted of a replication-incompetent adenovirus type 26 vector by which a prefusion-stabilized SARS-CoV-2 spike protein from the original Wuhan strain was expressed. The immunoSEQ Assay was the method used to sequence TCRbeta CDR3 regions. After extraction, genomic DNA underwent amplification by bias-controlled multiplex PCR, followed by high-throughput sequencing. The published analysis was carried out like this. To quantify the absolute abundance of every unique TCRbeta CDR3 region, sequences were collapsed and filtered. Usable DNA was measured by amplifying reference genes present in all nucleated cells, and TCRbeta template counts were normalized to that usable DNA to estimate T cell fraction. Repertoire TCRs were annotated as SARS-CoV-2-specific by exact matching of V gene, CDR3 amino acid sequence and J gene to a known reactive TCR set. The reference SARS-CoV-2 TCR set was obtained from MIRA and was filtered for enrichment in COVID-19-positive ImmuneCODE repertoires, whereby public or cross-reactive TCRs were removed. Drawing on the MIRA antigens, annotated TCRs were analysed further at the level of specific ORF or position within ORF. Breadth was defined as the number of annotated unique rearrangements divided by the total number of unique productive rearrangements, and depth was defined as the summed frequency of the annotated unique rearrangements. Two-sided Wilcoxon rank-sum tests were applied when comparing TCR breadth between groups. What TCRdb holds here is the immuneACCESS table cut down to in-frame rearrangements. Part of the clones is not present; checked against another copy, under half of the missing clones reflect an unresolved V gene, and the others are unexplained. That table furnishes V, J and clone size, whereas the DNA furnished D and trimming. The sample table lists about 320,000 clones, around four fifths of them with a count of one. The leading ten clones occupy 2% to 2.5% of the sample.

The CDR3, cysteine through phenylalanine, is 13 amino acids long. The only DNA kept is the CDR3, 39 bases in frame from the first base. Deletion took 0 bases off V and 15 bases off J, with a span of 16 bases between the germline ends. The germline V gene provides CDR1 SGHTS and CDR2 YDEGEE. Overall study results and their limits: According to the authors, total T cell responses may have been underestimated by the TCR breadth and depth analyses. Vaccine and placebo recipients had comparable non-spike TCR breadth, which fits with the vaccine containing only spike. Compared with placebo recipients, Ad26.COV2.S recipients showed higher spike-specific TCR breadth (P = 0.0014). After vaccination, spike-specific CD8+ and CD4+ T cell responses were reported to show substantial breadth. Comparing responses between vaccine doses or regimens was not something the study was powered to do.

Concerning this clone itself: The antigen it recognizes is unknown. Qualities for individual bases were not recorded, and no much larger clone is one base off.

This sample comprised peripheral blood, obtained in a trial of Ad26.COV2.S vaccine versus placebo. The TCR sequence derives from a person between 18 and 65 years old who received the Ad26.COV2.S COVID-19 vaccine or a placebo. This sequence uses TRBV5-8 and TRBJ2-4; the D gene may be TRBD1 or TRBD2, since each aligns over 5 bases. The CDR3 reads CASSLGGRREGYF. The DNA sequence follows: TGTGCCAGCAGCTTGGGGGGACGGAGAGAGGGGTACTTC.